This T cell receptor beta chain came from a study of CD8+ T cells in alopecia areata. Whole-study results and caveats: Lesional scalp, especially alopecia totalis/universalis, showed higher clonality than normal scalp.

Extracted RNA was reverse transcribed, and the resulting cDNA served as sequencing template. This table comes from immunoSEQ multiplex PCR, and its TCRdb copy is limited to in-frame clones, with some not included. The sample lists around 80,000 clones, 51% occurring once. A word on this clone: Its matching antigen is unknown.

Trimming removed 5 bases at V and 4 bases at J, with 6 bases between. Germline V CDR1 and CDR2: MNHEY, SMNVEV (reference sequence). CDR3 length: 11 residues. V is TRBV27 and J is TRBJ2-7, with D perhaps TRBD1 (6 bases). Sequencing was done on a sample of NKG2D-high CD8+ T cells sorted from blood. This receptor was taken from a human donor with alopecia areata. The CDR3 nucleotides are TGTGCCAGCAGTCAGGGGTACGAGCAGTACTTC. This translates into CASSQGYEQYF.